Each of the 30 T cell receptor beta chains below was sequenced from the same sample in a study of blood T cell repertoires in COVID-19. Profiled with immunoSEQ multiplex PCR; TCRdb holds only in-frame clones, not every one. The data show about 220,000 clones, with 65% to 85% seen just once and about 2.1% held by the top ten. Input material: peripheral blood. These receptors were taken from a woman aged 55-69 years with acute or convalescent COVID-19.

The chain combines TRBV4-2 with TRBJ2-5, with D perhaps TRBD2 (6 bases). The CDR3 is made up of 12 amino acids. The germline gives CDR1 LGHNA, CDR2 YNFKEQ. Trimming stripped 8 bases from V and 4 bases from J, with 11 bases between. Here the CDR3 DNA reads TGTGCCAGCGGGGGGATGGCAGAGACCCAGTACTTC. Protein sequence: CASGGMAETQYF.

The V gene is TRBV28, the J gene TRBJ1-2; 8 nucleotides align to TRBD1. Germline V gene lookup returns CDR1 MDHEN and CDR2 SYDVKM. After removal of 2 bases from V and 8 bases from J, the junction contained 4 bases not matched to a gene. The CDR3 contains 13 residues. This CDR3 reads CASSLIRGRGYTF. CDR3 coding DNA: TGTGCCAGCAGTTTAATCAGGGGGCGAGGCTACACCTTC.

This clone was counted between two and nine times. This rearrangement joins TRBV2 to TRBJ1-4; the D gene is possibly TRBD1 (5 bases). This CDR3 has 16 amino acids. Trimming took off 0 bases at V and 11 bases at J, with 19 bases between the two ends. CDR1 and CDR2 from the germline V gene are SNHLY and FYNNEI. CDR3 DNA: TGTGCCAGCAGTGAAGCCTCCAGGGTCCAGAGATCTAAACTGTTTTTT. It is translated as CASSEASRVQRSKLFF.

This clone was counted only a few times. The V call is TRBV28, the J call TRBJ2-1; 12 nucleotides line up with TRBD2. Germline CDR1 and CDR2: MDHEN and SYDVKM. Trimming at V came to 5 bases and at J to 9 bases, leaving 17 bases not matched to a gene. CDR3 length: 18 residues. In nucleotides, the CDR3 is TGTGCCAGCAGTCTGGGCCTAGCGGGGGGGCCGCTACAATTTGAGCAGTTCTTC. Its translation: CASSLGLAGGPLQFEQFF.

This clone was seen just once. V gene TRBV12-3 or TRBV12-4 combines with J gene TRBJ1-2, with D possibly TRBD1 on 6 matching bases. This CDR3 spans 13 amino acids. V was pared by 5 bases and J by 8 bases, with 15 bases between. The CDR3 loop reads CASSQDSLGGYTF. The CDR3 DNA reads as TGTGCCAGCAGTCAGGACAGTTTAGGGGGCTACACCTTC.

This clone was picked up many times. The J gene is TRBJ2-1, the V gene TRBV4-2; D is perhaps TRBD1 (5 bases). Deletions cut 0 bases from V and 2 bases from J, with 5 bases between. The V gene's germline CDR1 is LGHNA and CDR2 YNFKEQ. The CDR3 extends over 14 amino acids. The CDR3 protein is CASSQDRAYNEQFF. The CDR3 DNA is TGTGCCAGCAGCCAAGACAGGGCCTACAATGAGCAGTTCTTC.

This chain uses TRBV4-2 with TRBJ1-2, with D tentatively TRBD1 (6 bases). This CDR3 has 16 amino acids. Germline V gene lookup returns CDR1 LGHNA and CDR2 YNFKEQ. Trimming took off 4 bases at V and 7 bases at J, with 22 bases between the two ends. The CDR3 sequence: CASSPGILDSRSGYTF. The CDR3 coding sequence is TGTGCCAGCAGCCCTGGAATTCTGGACAGCCGGAGTGGCTACACCTTC.

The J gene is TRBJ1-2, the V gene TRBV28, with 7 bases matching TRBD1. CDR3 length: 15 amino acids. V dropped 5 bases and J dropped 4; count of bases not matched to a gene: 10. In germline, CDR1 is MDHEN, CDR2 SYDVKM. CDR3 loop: CASSPTSDRAYGYTF. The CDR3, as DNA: TGTGCCAGCAGTCCGACGAGCGACAGGGCCTATGGCTACACCTTC.

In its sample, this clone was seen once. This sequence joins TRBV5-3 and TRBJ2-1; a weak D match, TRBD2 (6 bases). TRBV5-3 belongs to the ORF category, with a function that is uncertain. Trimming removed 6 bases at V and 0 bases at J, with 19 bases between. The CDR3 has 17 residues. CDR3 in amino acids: CARTFTPLGSSYNEQFF. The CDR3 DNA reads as TGTGCCAGAACCTTCACGCCCCTCGGGAGCTCCTACAATGAGCAGTTCTTC.

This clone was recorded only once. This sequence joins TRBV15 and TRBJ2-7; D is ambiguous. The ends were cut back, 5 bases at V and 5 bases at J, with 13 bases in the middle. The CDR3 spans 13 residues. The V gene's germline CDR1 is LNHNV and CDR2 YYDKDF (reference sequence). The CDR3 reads CATSAATWDEQYF. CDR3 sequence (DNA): TGTGCCACCAGCGCGGCAACCTGGGACGAGCAGTACTTC.

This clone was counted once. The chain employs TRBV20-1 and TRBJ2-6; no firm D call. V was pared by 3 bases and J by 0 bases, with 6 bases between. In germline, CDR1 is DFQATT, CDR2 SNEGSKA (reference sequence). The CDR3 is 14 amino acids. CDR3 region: CSASADSGANVLTF. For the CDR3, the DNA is TGCAGTGCTAGTGCAGACTCTGGGGCCAACGTCCTGACTTTC.

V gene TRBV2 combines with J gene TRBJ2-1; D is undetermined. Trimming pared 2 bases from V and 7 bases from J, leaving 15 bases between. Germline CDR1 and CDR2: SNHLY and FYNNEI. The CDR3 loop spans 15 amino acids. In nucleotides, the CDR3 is TGTGCCAGCAGTGAATCCAGCCTAGGATTGAATGAGCAGTTCTTC. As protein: CASSESSLGLNEQFF.

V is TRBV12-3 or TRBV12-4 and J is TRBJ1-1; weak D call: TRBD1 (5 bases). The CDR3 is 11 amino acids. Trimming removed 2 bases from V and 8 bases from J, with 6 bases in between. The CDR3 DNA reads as TGTGCCAGCAGTTTAAACAGGGAAGCTTTCTTT. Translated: CASSLNREAFF.

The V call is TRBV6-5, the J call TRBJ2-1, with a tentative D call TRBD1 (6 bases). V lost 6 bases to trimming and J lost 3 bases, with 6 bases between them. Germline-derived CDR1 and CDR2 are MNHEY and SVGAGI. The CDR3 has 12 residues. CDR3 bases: TGTGCCAGCAGGGACAGCTACAATGAGCAGTTCTTC. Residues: CASRDSYNEQFF.

CDR3 in amino acids: CASSQVLGAVFDQPQHF. The CDR3 DNA is TGCGCCAGCAGCCAAGTCCTTGGGGCGGTCTTCGATCAGCCCCAGCATTTT. The V gene is TRBV4-1, the J gene TRBJ1-5; maybe TRBD1 (5 bases). The CDR3 loop spans 17 amino acids. CDR1 and CDR2 (germline): MGHRA, YSYEKL. V lost 1 base to trimming and J lost 5 bases, with 18 bases between them.

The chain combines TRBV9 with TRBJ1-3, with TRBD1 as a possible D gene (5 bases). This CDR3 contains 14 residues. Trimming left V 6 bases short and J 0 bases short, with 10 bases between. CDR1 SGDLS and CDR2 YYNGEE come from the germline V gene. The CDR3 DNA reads TGTGCCAGCAACCGGGGGGACTCTGGAAACACCATATATTTT. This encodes CASNRGDSGNTIYF. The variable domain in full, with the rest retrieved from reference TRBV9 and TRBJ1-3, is DSGVTQTPKHLITATGQRVTLRCSPRSGDLSVYWYQQSLDQGLQFLIQYYNGEERAKGNILERFSAQQFPDLHSELNLSSLELGDSALYFCASNRGDSGNTIYFGEGSWLTVV.

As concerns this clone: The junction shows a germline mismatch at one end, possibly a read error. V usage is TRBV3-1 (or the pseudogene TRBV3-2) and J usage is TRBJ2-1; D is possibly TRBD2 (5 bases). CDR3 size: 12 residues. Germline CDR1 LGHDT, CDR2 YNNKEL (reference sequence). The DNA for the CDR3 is TGTGCCAGCAGCCAAGTTGGAGGCAGTCCTGTCTTC. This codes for CASSQVGGSPVF.

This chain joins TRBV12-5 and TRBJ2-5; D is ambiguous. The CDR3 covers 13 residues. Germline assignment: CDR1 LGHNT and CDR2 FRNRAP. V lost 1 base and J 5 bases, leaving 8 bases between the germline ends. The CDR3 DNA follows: TGTGCTAGTGGTTTGGCTCGGTTGGAGACCCAGTACTTC. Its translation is CASGLARLETQYF.

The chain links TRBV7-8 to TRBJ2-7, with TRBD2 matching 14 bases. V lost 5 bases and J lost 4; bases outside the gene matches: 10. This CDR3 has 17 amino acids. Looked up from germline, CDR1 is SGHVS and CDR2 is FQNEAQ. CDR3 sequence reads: CASSPGLAGATKYEQYF. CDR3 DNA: TGTGCCAGCAGCCCGGGACTAGCGGGGGCCACAAAGTACGAGCAGTACTTC.

The CDR3 is CASTTGALAFF. CDR3 nucleotides: TGTGCCAGCACGACAGGGGCTTTAGCTTTCTTT. V and J are TRBV25-1 and TRBJ1-1; TRBD1 agrees at 8 bases. Germline CDR1 MGHDK, CDR2 SYGVNS. After removal of 7 bases from V and 10 bases from J, the junction contained 5 bases not matched to a gene. CDR3 length: 11 amino acids. Supplemented by reference TRBV25-1 and TRBJ1-1, the full variable domain reads EADIYQTPRYLVIGTGKKITLECSQTMGHDKMYWYQQDPGMELHLIHYSYGVNSTEKGDLSSESTVSRIRTEHFPLTLESARPSHTSQYLCASTTGALAFFGQGTRLTVV.

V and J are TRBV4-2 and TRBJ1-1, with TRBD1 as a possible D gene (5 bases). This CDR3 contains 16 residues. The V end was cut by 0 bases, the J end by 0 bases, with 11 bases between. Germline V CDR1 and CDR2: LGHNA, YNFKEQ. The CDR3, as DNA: TGTGCCAGCAGCCAAGATTTGGCAGGGATGAACACTGAAGCTTTCTTT. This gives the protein CASSQDLAGMNTEAFF.

The CDR3 DNA reads as TGTGCCAGCAGTTCCGGGACAGGGACTTCCCAGCCCCAGCATTTT. Translation gives CASSSGTGTSQPQHF. The genes are TRBV28 and TRBJ1-5; TRBD1 agrees at 9 bases. The V gene's germline CDR1 is MDHEN and CDR2 SYDVKM. The CDR3 has 15 amino acids. V lost 4 bases, J lost 7 bases, and 8 bases stayed unmatched.

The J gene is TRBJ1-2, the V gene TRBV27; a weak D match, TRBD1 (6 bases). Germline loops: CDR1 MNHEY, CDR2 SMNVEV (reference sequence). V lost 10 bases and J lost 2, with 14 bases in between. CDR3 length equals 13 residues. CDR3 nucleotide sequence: TGTGCCACAAGAAACAGGGTGAACTATGGCTACACCTTC. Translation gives CATRNRVNYGYTF.

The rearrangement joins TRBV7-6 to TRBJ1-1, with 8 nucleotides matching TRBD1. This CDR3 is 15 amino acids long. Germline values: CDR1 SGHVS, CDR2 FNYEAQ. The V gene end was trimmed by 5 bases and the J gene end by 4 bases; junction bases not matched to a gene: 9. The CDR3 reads CASSAQQGGGTEAFF. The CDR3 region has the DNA TGTGCCAGCAGCGCACAACAGGGGGGGGGCACTGAAGCTTTCTTT.

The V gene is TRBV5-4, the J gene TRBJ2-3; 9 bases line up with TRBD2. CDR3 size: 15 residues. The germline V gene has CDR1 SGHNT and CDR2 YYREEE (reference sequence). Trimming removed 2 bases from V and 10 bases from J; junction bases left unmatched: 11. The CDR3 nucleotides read TGTGCCAGCAGCTTTCCAGCGGGGGGTCCGCAATCGCAGTATTTT. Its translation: CASSFPAGGPQSQYF. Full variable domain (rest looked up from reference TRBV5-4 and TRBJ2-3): ETGVTQSPTHLIKTRGQQVTLRCSSQSGHNTVSWYQQALGQGPQFIFQYYREEENGRGNFPPRFSGLQFPNYSSELNVNALELDDSALYLCASSFPAGGPQSQYFGPGTRLTVL.

The CDR3 DNA is TGTGCCAGCAGCTTTCTCTACGAGCAGTACTTC. The encoded protein is CASSFLYEQYF. The gene calls are TRBV6-5 and TRBJ2-7; D is ambiguous. The CDR3 extends over 11 amino acids. V was trimmed by 6 bases and J by 3 bases, leaving 6 bases between them. Germline V gene sequence: CDR1 MNHEY, CDR2 SVGAGI.

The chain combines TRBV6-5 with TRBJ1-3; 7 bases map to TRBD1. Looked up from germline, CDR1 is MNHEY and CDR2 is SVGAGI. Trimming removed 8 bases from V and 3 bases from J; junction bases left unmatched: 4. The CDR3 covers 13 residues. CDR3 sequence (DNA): TGTGCCAGCGATTCAGGGGGTGGAAACACCATATATTTT. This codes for CASDSGGGNTIYF.

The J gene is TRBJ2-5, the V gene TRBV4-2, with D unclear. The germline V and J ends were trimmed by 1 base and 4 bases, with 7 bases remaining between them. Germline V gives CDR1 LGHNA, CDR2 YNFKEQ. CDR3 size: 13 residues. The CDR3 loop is CASSQASGETQYF. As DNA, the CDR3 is TGTGCCAGCAGCCAAGCGTCGGGAGAGACCCAGTACTTC.

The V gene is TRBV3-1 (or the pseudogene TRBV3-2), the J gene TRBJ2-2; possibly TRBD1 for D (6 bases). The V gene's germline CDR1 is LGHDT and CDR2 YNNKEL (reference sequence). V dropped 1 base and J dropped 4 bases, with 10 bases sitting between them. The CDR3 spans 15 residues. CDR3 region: CASSQGRGVTGELFF. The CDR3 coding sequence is TGTGCCAGCAGCCAAGGCAGGGGCGTCACCGGGGAGCTGTTTTTT.

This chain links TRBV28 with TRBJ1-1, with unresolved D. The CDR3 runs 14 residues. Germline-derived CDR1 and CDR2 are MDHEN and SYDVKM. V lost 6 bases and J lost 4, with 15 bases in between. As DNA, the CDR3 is TGTGCCAGCAGCTTCGACCCCGGGAGCACTGAAGCTTTCTTT. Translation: CASSFDPGSTEAFF.